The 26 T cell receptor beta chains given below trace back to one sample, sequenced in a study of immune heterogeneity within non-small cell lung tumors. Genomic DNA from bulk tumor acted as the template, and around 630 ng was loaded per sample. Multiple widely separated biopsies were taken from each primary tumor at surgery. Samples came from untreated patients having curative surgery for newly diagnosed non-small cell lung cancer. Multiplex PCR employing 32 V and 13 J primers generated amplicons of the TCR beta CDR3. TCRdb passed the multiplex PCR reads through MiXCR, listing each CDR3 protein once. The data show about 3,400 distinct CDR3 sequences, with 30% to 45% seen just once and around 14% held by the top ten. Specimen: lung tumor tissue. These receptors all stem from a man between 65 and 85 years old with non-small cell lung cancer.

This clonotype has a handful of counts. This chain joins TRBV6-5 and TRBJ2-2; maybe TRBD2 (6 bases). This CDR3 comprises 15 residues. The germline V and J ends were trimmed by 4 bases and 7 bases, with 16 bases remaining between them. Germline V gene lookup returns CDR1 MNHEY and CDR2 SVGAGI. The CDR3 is CASSWVTGAGGELFF. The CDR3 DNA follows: TGTGCCAGCAGTTGGGTTACAGGAGCGGGCGGGGAGCTGTTTTTT.

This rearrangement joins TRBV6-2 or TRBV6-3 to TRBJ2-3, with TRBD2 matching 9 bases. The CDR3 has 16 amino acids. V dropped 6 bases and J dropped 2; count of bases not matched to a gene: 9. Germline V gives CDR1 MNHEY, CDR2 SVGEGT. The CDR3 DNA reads TGTGCCAGCAGAGGGAGACTAGCGGCCTCCACAGATACGCAGTATTTT. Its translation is CASRGRLAASTDTQYF.

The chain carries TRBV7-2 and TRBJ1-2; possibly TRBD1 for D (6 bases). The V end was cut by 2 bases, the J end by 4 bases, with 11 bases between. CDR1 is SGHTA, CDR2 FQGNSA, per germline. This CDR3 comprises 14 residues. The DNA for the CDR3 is TGTGCCAGCAGCTTACTCGACAGGCCCTATGGCTACACCTTC. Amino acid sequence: CASSLLDRPYGYTF.

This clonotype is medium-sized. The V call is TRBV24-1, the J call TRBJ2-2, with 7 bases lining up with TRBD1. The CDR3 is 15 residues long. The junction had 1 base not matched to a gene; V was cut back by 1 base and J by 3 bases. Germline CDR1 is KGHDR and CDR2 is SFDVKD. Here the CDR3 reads CATSDFDRDTGELFF. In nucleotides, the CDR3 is TGTGCCACCAGTGATTTCGACAGGGACACCGGGGAGCTGTTTTTT.

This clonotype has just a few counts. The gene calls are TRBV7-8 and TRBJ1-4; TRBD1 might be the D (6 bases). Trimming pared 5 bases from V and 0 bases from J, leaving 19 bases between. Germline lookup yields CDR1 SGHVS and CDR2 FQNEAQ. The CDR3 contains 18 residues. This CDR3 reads CASSPSATGITTNEKLFF. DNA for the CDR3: TGTGCCAGCAGCCCCAGTGCGACAGGAATAACAACTAATGAAAAACTGTTTTTT.

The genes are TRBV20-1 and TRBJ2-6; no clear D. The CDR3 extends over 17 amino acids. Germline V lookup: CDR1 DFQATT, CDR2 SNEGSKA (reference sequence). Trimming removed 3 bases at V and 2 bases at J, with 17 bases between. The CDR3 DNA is TGCAGTGCTAGTCAGTTCACTGGATTAGCTGGGGCCAACGTCCTGACTTTC. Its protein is CSASQFTGLAGANVLTF.

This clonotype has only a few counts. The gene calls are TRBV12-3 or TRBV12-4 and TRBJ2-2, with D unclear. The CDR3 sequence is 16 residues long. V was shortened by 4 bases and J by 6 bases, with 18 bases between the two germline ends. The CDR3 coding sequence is TGTGCCAGCAGTTCCCGGGTGCGTAGCCGCCCCGGGGAGCTGTTTTTT. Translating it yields CASSSRVRSRPGELFF.

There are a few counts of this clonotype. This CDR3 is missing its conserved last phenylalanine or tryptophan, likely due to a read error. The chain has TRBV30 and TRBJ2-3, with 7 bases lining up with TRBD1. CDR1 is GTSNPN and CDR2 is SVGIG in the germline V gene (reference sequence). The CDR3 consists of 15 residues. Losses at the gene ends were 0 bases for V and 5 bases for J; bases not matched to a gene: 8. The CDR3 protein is CAWSVDRAGGDTQYL. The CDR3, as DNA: TGTGCCTGGAGTGTAGATCGTGCAGGGGGAGATACGCAGTATTTG.

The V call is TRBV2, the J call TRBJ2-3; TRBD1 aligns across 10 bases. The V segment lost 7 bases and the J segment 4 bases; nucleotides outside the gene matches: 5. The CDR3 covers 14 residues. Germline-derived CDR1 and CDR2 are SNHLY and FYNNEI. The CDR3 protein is CASILGQGADTQYF. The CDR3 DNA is TGTGCCAGCATCCTAGGACAGGGGGCAGATACGCAGTATTTT.

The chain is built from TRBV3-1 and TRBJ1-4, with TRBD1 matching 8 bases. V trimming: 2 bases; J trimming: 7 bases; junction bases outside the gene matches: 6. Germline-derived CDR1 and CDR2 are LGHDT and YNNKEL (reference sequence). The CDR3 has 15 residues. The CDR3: CASSQLRTGSEKLFF. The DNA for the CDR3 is TGTGCCAGCAGCCAACTAAGGACAGGGTCTGAAAAACTGTTTTTT.

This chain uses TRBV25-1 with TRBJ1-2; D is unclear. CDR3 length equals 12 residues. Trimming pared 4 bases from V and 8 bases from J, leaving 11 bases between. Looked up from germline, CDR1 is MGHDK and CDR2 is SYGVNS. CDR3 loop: CASSALSGGYTF. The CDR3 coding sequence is TGTGCCAGCAGTGCTTTGTCCGGGGGCTACACCTTC.

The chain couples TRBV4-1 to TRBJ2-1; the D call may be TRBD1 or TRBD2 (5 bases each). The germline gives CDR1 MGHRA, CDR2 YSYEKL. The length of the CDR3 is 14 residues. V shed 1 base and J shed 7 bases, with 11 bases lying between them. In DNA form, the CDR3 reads TGCGCCAGCAGCCAAGTAGGCGAGGGGAATGAGCAGTTCTTC. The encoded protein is CASSQVGEGNEQFF.

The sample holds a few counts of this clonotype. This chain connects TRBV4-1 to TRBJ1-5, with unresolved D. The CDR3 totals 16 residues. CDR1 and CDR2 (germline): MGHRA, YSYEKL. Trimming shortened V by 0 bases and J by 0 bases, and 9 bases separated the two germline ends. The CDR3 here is CASSQDHGSSNQPQHF. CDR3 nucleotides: TGCGCCAGCAGCCAAGATCACGGCAGTAGCAATCAGCCCCAGCATTTT.

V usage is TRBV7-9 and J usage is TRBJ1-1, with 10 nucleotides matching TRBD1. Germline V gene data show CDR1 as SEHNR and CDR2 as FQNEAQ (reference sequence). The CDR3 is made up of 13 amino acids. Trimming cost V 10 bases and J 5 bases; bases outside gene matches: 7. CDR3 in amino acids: CAIQDRGGTEAFF. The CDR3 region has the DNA TGTGCCATTCAGGACAGGGGGGGAACTGAAGCTTTCTTT.

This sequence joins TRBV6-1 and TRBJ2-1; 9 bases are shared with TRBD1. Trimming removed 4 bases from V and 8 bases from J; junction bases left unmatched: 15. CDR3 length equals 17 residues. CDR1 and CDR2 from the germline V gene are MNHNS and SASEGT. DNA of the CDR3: TGTGCCAGCAGTGTCCTCCAGGGGACAGGGCCGGGAGATGAGCAGTTCTTC. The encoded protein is CASSVLQGTGPGDEQFF.

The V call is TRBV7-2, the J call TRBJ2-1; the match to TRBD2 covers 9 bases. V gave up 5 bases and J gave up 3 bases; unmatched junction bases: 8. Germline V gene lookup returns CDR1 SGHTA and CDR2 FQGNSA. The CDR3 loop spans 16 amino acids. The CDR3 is CASSPGSSGNYNEQFF. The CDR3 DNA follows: TGTGCCAGCAGCCCAGGGTCTAGCGGGAACTACAATGAGCAGTTCTTC.

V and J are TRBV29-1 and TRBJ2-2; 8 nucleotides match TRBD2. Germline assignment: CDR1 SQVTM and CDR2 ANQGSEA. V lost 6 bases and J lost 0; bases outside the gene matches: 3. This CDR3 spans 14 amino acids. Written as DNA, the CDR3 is TGCAGCGTGGCGACTAGCGCGAACACCGGGGAGCTGTTTTTT. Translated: CSVATSANTGELFF.

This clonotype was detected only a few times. The CDR3 here is CASSEPGQGGYEQYF. Written as DNA, the CDR3 is TGTGCCAGCAGTGAACCGGGACAGGGGGGCTACGAGCAGTACTTC. This rearrangement joins TRBV28 to TRBJ2-7; TRBD1 aligns across 11 bases. V lost 5 bases and J lost 3; bases outside the gene matches: 6. This CDR3 is 15 amino acids long. CDR1 and CDR2 from the germline V gene are MDHEN and SYDVKM. Based on the CDR3 plus reference TRBV28 and TRBJ2-7, the full variable domain is DVKVTQSSRYLVKRTGEKVFLECVQDMDHENMFWYRQDPGLGLRLIYFSYDVKMKEKGDIPEGYSVSREKKERFSLILESASTNQTSMYLCASSEPGQGGYEQYFGPGTRLTVT.

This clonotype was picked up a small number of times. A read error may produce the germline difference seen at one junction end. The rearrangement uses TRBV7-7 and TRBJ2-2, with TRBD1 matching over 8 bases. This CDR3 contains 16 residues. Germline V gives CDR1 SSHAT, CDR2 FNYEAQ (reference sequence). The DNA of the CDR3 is TGTGCTAGCAGCTTAGCCAAAGACAGGGGAGCCGGGGAGCTGTTTTTT. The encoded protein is CASSLAKDRGAGELFF.

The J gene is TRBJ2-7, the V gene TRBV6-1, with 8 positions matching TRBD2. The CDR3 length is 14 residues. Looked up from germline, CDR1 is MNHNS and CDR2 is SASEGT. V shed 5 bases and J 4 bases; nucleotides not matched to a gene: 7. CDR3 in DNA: TGTGCCAGCAGTCTTAGCGGGATAGGGTACGAGCAGTACTTC. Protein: CASSLSGIGYEQYF.

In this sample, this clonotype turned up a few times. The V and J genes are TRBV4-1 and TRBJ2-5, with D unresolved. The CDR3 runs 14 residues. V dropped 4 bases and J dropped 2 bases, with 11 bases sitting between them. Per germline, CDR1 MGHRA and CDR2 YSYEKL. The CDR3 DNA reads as TGCGCCAGCAGCCGTGCCTTTCCACAAGAGACCCAGTACTTC. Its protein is CASSRAFPQETQYF.

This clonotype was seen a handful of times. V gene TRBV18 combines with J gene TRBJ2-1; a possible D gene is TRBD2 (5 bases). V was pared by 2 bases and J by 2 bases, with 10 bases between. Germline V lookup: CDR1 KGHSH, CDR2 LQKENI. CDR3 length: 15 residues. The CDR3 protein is CASSPVWRAYNEQFF. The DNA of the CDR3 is TGTGCCAGCTCACCAGTGTGGCGGGCCTACAATGAGCAGTTCTTC.

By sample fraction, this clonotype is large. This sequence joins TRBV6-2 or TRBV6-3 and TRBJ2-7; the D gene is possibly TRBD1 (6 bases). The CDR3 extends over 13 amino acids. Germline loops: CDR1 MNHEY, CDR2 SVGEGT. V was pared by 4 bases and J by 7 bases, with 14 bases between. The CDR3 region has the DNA TGTGCCAGCAGTTTCCTCACAGGGCAAGAGCAGTACTTC. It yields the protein CASSFLTGQEQYF.

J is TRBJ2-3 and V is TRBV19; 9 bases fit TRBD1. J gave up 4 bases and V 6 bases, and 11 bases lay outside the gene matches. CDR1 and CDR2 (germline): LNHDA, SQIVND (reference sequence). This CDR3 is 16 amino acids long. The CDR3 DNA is TGTGCCAGTAGGCAACCAGGGACAGGGTCAGCAGATACGCAGTATTTT. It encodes CASRQPGTGSADTQYF.

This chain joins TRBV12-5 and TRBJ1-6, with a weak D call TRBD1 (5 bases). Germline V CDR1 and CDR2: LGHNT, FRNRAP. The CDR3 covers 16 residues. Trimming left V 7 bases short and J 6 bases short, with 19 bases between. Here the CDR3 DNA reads TGTGCTAGTGCTCTCTTGGGGGGTGGGGGTAATTCACCCCTCCACTTT. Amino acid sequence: CASALLGGGGNSPLHF.

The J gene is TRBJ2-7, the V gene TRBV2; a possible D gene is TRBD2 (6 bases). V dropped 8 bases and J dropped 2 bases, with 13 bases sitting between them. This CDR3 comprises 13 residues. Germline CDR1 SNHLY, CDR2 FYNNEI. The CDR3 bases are TGTGCCAGCTCGCGGGATTCCACCTACGAGCAGTACTTC. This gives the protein CASSRDSTYEQYF.